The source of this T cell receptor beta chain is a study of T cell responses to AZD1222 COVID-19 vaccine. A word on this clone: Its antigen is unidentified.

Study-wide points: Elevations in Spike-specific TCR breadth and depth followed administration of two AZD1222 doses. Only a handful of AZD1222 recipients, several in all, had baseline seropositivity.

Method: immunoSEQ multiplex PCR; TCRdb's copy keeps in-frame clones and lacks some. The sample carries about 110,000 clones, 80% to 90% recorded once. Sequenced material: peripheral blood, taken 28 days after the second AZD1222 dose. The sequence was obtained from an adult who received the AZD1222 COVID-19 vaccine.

CDR3 coding DNA: TGTGCCAGTACTCGGAGGACAACAAACGGCTACACCTTC. It is translated as CASTRRTTNGYTF. This sequence joins TRBV19 and TRBJ1-2, with D tentatively TRBD1 (5 bases). This CDR3 region has 13 residues. CDR1 is LNHDA and CDR2 is SQIVND in the germline V gene (reference sequence). Trimming shortened V by 7 bases and J by 8 bases, and 17 bases separated the two germline ends. The variable domain in full, completed from reference TRBV19 and TRBJ1-2, reads DGGITQSPKYLFRKEGQNVTLSCEQNLNHDAMYWYRQDPGQGLRLIYYSQIVNDFQKGDIAEGYSVSREKKESFPLTVTSAQKNPTAFYLCASTRRTTNGYTFGSGTRLTVV.